The 17 T cell receptor beta chains reported below all come from one sample, sequenced in a study of human T cells and chemical hapten exposure (dated by TCRdb to about 2021). The sample's time point label, decoded: patch test 1, 2 weeks after DPC sensitization. The sample's treatment or condition label, in plain terms: therapeutic diphenylcyclopropenone sensitization with weekly scalp DPC. Library preparation employed RACE. The run used a NextSeq 500. TCRdb applied fastp at Q25 and MiXCR to the public reads, then kept only in-frame beta chains. Entries are consolidated by CDR3 protein sequence, retaining the most common genes and DNA. For this sample there are 150,000 to 200,000 distinct CDR3 sequences; about 14% appear just once. The ten largest clonotypes hold approximately 1.5% of the sample. Sequencing used whole blood, obtained in connection with sensitization to the hapten diphenylcyclopropenone (DPC). These receptors were obtained from a woman younger than 45 with alopecia areata. Some clones in this sample may be carry-over from other donors' samples.

This clonotype was counted between two and nine times. J is TRBJ2-5 and V is TRBV7-9, with D unclear. CDR3 length equals 14 residues. Germline CDR1 is SEHNR and CDR2 is FQNEAQ (reference sequence). V was shortened by 5 bases and J by 0 bases, with 10 bases between the two germline ends. As DNA, the CDR3 is TGTGCCAGCAGCCCCAGCTCGTACCAAGAGACCCAGTACTTC. As protein: CASSPSSYQETQYF.

In its sample, this clonotype was seen many times. The chain uses TRBV12-3 or TRBV12-4 and TRBJ2-1; 8 positions agree with TRBD2. This CDR3 has 16 amino acids. J was trimmed by 8 bases and V by 2 bases; bases with no gene match: 11. CDR3 loop: CASSLSLSGGIDEQFF. Here the CDR3 DNA reads TGTGCCAGCAGTTTAAGTTTGAGCGGGGGAATCGATGAGCAGTTCTTC.

This clonotype showed up just a few times. The rearrangement links TRBV4-1 to TRBJ2-7; 7 nucleotides line up with TRBD1. There are 15 residues in the CDR3. Trimming took 4 bases from V and 0 from J; bases not matched to a gene: 6. Germline V CDR1 and CDR2: MGHRA, YSYEKL. The CDR3 coding sequence is TGCGCCAGCAGCCGGATAGGGGGCGACTCCTACGAGCAGTACTTC. Its protein is CASSRIGGDSYEQYF.

CDR3 in DNA: TGCGCCAGCAGCCAAGAAACCGCTACGGCCAGCTCTGGAAACACCATATATTTT. It codes for CASSQETATASSGNTIYF. The rearrangement joins TRBV4-3 to TRBJ1-3; D ambiguous. Trimming cost V 0 bases and J 0 bases, with 15 bases left between them. Germline V CDR1 and CDR2: LGHNA, YSLEER. The CDR3 has 18 residues.

The genes are TRBV14 and TRBJ2-7; 8 positions agree with TRBD2. Germline V gene data show CDR1 as SGHDN and CDR2 as FVKESK. CDR3 size: 14 residues. The trim removed 0 bases at V and 7 bases at J, leaving 5 bases unmatched. CDR3 protein: CASSQDPGLVEQYF. The CDR3 DNA follows: TGTGCCAGCAGCCAAGACCCGGGACTAGTTGAGCAGTACTTC.

This clonotype was observed a handful of times. V usage is TRBV4-3 and J usage is TRBJ2-1; D uncertain. V lost 1 base and J lost 0, with 7 bases in between. CDR1 LGHNA and CDR2 YSLEER come from the germline V gene. The length of the CDR3 is 15 residues. The CDR3 sequence is CASSQGPRSYNEQFF. The CDR3 region has the DNA TGCGCCAGCAGCCAAGGTCCCCGCTCCTACAATGAGCAGTTCTTC.

The CDR3 DNA follows: TGCGCCAGCAGACTTTCCGGGACAGAAATCTACGAGCAGTACTTC. Its translation: CASRLSGTEIYEQYF. The chain employs TRBV5-1 and TRBJ2-7, with 7 bases matching TRBD1. Germline loops: CDR1 SGHRS, CDR2 YFSETQ. The CDR3 has 15 amino acids. V gave up 5 bases and J gave up 3 bases; unmatched junction bases: 11. Drawing the rest from reference TRBV5-1 and TRBJ2-7, the complete variable domain is KAGVTQTPRYLIKTRGQQVTLSCSPISGHRSVSWYQQTPGQGLQFLFEYFSETQRNKGNFPGRFSGRQFSNSRSEMNVSTLELGDSALYLCASRLSGTEIYEQYFGPGTRLTVT.

J is TRBJ1-5 and V is TRBV7-8, with D possibly being TRBD1 (5 bases). The CDR3 is made up of 14 amino acids. Per the germline V gene, CDR1 is SGHVS and CDR2 is FQNEAQ. V shed 3 bases and J shed 0 bases, with 6 bases lying between them. CDR3 coding DNA: TGTGCCAGCAGCTTGGGGGTTAGCAATCAGCCCCAGCATTTT. As protein: CASSLGVSNQPQHF. Together with reference TRBV7-8 and TRBJ1-5, the CDR3 gives the full variable domain: GAGVSQSPRYKVAKRGQDVALRCDPISGHVSLFWYQQALGQGPEFLTYFQNEAQLDKSGLPSDRFFAERPEGSVSTLKIQRTQQEDSAVYLCASSLGVSNQPQHFGDGTRLSIL.

This clonotype was counted a few times. This sequence joins TRBV5-4 and TRBJ1-1; D is unresolved. V lost 2 bases and J lost 1, with 9 bases in between. CDR1 SGHNT and CDR2 YYREEE come from the germline V gene (reference sequence). This CDR3 has 14 residues. The CDR3 loop is CASSLSRANTEAFF. The CDR3 DNA follows: TGTGCCAGCAGCTTAAGTCGGGCGAACACTGAAGCTTTCTTT.

The rearrangement joins TRBV11-3 to TRBJ2-1, with a tentative D call TRBD1 (5 bases). Per germline, CDR1 SGHNT and CDR2 YENEEA. This CDR3 contains 14 residues. V lost 2 bases, J lost 1 base, and 6 bases lay in between. The CDR3 bases are TGTGCCAGCAGCTTACAGGGATCCTACAATGAGCAGTTCTTC. It translates to CASSLQGSYNEQFF.

Only a few counts were recorded for this clonotype. The chain has TRBV7-9 and TRBJ1-2; D call uncertain. CDR1 is SEHNR and CDR2 is FQNEAQ in the germline V gene (reference sequence). V was clipped by 5 bases and J by 0 bases, with 16 bases between them. The CDR3 spans 16 residues. In nucleotides, the CDR3 is TGTGCCAGCAGCCAGGAAGCCGTTACAGCTAACTATGGCTACACCTTC. Amino acid sequence: CASSQEAVTANYGYTF.

This clonotype was recorded at least ten times. The J gene is TRBJ2-3, the V gene TRBV12-3 or TRBV12-4; D unresolved. This CDR3 has 12 residues. V lost 2 bases, J lost 6 bases, and 6 bases lay in between. For the CDR3, the DNA is TGTGCCAGCAGTTTAAATACCGATACGCAGTATTTT. Protein product: CASSLNTDTQYF.

This clonotype was recorded a few times. J is TRBJ2-5 and V is TRBV6-6; 10 bases line up with TRBD1. J was trimmed by 5 bases and V by 0 bases; bases with no gene match: 3. The CDR3 contains 15 residues. Germline assignment: CDR1 MNHNY and CDR2 SVGAGI (reference sequence). In DNA, the CDR3 is TGTGCCAGCAGTTACTCGACGGGACAGGGGGAGACCCAGTACTTC. Translated, it gives CASSYSTGQGETQYF.

The chain joins TRBV6-5 to TRBJ1-1; D remains ambiguous. CDR3 length: 17 residues. The V end was cut by 2 bases, the J end by 0 bases, with 16 bases between. Germline V CDR1 and CDR2: MNHEY, SVGAGI. In nucleotides, the CDR3 is TGTGCCAGCAGTTACGTAGGGTTCGGGCGCATGAACACTGAAGCTTTCTTT. This translates into CASSYVGFGRMNTEAFF.

The V and J genes are TRBV14 and TRBJ2-1; D is possibly TRBD2 (5 bases). Germline lookup yields CDR1 SGHDN and CDR2 FVKESK. Trimming removed 8 bases at V and 8 bases at J, with 16 bases between. The CDR3 is 13 residues long. The CDR3 coding sequence is TGTGCCAGCTCAAGAATACTGAGGGATGAGCAGTTCTTC. This codes for CASSRILRDEQFF.

The gene calls are TRBV5-1 and TRBJ2-3; 13 bases map to TRBD2. With V trimmed by 2 bases and J by 0 bases, 9 bases remained unmatched. Germline V gene lookup returns CDR1 SGHRS and CDR2 YFSETQ. This CDR3 region has 19 residues. The CDR3 region has the DNA TGCGCCAGCAGCTTTGATCCGGGACTAGCGGGGCCGAGCACAGATACGCAGTATTTT. This translates into CASSFDPGLAGPSTDTQYF.

This clonotype was detected ten times or more. V is TRBV20-1 and J is TRBJ2-3, with D tentatively TRBD1 or TRBD2 (5 bases each). Germline values: CDR1 DFQATT, CDR2 SNEGSKA (reference sequence). Trimming removed 3 bases from V and 6 bases from J, with 28 bases in between. The CDR3 has 18 residues. The CDR3 DNA reads TGCAGTGCTAGGGTAGGGGTTGATATGTGGGGTCGGACTGATACGCAGTATTTT. It codes for CSARVGVDMWGRTDTQYF.